The text below deals with one TCR beta chain. This entry comes from a study of blood T cell repertoires in COVID-19. Across the whole study: Samples came from the United States, Italy and Spain, spanning acute and convalescent COVID-19. PBMCs, B-cell-depleted T cells, or T cells provided the cDNA or gDNA that made up the material.

In the original processing: Amplification of reference gene primers was used by the study to estimate nucleated cell counts. Only in-frame clones appear in the TCRdb table, and some are missing; sequencing was by immunoSEQ multiplex PCR. That table furnishes V, J and clone size, whereas the DNA furnished D and trimming. The table has 120,000 or so clones, 88% seen once. The CDR3 is 17 residues long. With V trimmed by 6 bases and J by 3 bases, 11 bases remained unmatched. Germline CDR1 SEHNR, CDR2 FQNEAQ (reference sequence). The rearrangement links TRBV7-9 to TRBJ2-6, with 7 bases matching TRBD1. The sequenced sample was peripheral blood. This clonotype was sampled from a woman aged 50 to 65 with acute or convalescent COVID-19. The CDR3 sequence: CASRTRTGGIGANVLTF. In nucleotides, the CDR3 is TGTGCCAGCAGAACCAGGACAGGAGGAATTGGGGCCAACGTCCTGACTTTC.